The 12 T cell receptor beta chains below all came from one sample that was sequenced in a study of response to subunit inactivated influenza vaccine. One entry per CDR3 protein results from TCRdb running MiXCR on the RT-PCR reads. The top ten clones hold approximately 12% of a sample with a few hundred thousand distinct CDR3 sequences, around 9.9% of them seen once. The material was PBMCs from blood, obtained 45 days after vaccination. The source of these receptors is a man aged 50 or older who received an inactivated influenza vaccine.

This clonotype was counted many times. CDR3 residues: CSARDSGGTEAFF. The CDR3 DNA reads as TGCAGTGCTAGAGATTCGGGAGGCACTGAAGCTTTCTTT. The chain couples TRBV20-1 to TRBJ1-1; D gene uncertain. The CDR3 totals 13 residues. Looked up from germline, CDR1 is DFQATT and CDR2 is SNEGSKA (reference sequence). V lost 0 bases, J lost 4 bases, and 9 bases lay in between.

The J gene is TRBJ1-2, the V gene TRBV7-2; 8 nucleotides line up with TRBD1. V trimming: 5 bases; J trimming: 8 bases; junction bases outside the gene matches: 16. Germline CDR1 is SGHTA and CDR2 is FQGNSA. The CDR3 totals 16 residues. The CDR3 sequence: CASSPEPGQVRRGYTF. In DNA form, the CDR3 reads TGTGCCAGCAGCCCGGAACCGGGACAGGTCAGGAGAGGCTACACCTTC.

This clonotype turned up a few times. V usage is TRBV20-1 and J usage is TRBJ1-4; no reliable D call. V lost 3 bases and J lost 8, with 16 bases in between. The CDR3 extends over 14 amino acids. The V gene's germline CDR1 is DFQATT and CDR2 SNEGSKA (reference sequence). CDR3 sequence reads: CSASPGPRGEKLFF. Here the CDR3 DNA reads TGCAGTGCTAGCCCTGGCCCGAGAGGGGAAAAACTGTTTTTT.

This clonotype occurred many times. One end of the junction is discordant with germline, which a read error may explain. The rearrangement uses TRBV5-1 and TRBJ2-3; 9 bases fit TRBD1. Germline V gene lookup returns CDR1 SGHRS and CDR2 YFSETQ. This CDR3 is 15 amino acids long. The DNA of the CDR3 is TGTGCCAGCAGTTTAGGACAGGGGAACACAGATACGCAGTATTTT. Translated: CASSLGQGNTDTQYF.

This clonotype was detected ten times or more. The rearrangement joins TRBV6-2 or TRBV6-3 to TRBJ2-5; D gene unclear. The CDR3 is 14 residues long. Looked up from germline, CDR1 is MNHEY and CDR2 is SVGEGT. V dropped 5 bases and J dropped 5 bases, with 15 bases sitting between them. CDR3 nucleotides: TGTGCCAGCAGTACCTCCCTCTCGGTCGAGACCCAGTACTTC. Amino acids: CASSTSLSVETQYF.

The chain recombines TRBV5-6 with TRBJ2-7, with D perhaps TRBD1 (6 bases). Trimming left V 6 bases short and J 1 base short, with 17 bases between. The CDR3 sequence is 15 residues long. CDR1 and CDR2 from the germline V gene are SGHDT and YYEEEE. The CDR3 protein is CASNSPTGTSYEQYF. The CDR3 DNA reads TGTGCCAGCAACTCCCCGACAGGAACTTCCTACGAGCAGTACTTC.

The chain uses TRBV4-2 and TRBJ1-4; 7 nucleotides agree with TRBD1. The V and J ends lost 4 bases and 8 bases, in that order; junction bases with no gene match: 10. CDR3 length equals 15 residues. Germline-derived CDR1 and CDR2 are LGHNA and YNFKEQ. The CDR3, as DNA: TGTGCCAGCAGCCCTCCTGGACAGGCGGGGGAAAAACTGTTTTTT. Translated, it gives CASSPPGQAGEKLFF.

Concerning this clonotype: A much larger clone differs from this one at a single base, so this may be a read error. CDR3 amino acids: CSARDDTQYF. The DNA for the CDR3 is TGCAGTGCTAGAGACGATACCCAGTACTTC. The chain links TRBV20-1 to TRBJ2-5; unclear D gene. The V and J ends lost 0 bases and 8 bases respectively, with 4 bases between them. The CDR3 loop spans 10 amino acids. From germline, CDR1 is DFQATT and CDR2 SNEGSKA (reference sequence).

Many counts were recorded for this clonotype. The CDR3 is CSARGTSGETQYF. CDR3 nucleotides: TGCAGTGCTAGAGGGACATCGGGAGAGACCCAGTACTTC. This chain connects TRBV20-1 to TRBJ2-5; weak D call: TRBD1 (5 bases). The germline V gene has CDR1 DFQATT and CDR2 SNEGSKA (reference sequence). Trimming left V 1 base short and J 4 bases short, with 10 bases between. The CDR3 extends over 13 amino acids.

In the case of this clonotype: Sequence at one end of the junction differs from germline and may be a read error. This sequence joins TRBV12-3 or TRBV12-4 and TRBJ2-7, with 7 positions matching TRBD1. The CDR3 loop spans 12 amino acids. In DNA, the CDR3 is TGTGCCAGCAGTGCCGGGACAGCCGAGCAGGACTTC. Protein product: CASSAGTAEQDF.

This clonotype was seen at least ten times. The rearrangement joins TRBV20-1 to TRBJ1-2; no clear D. In germline, CDR1 is DFQATT, CDR2 SNEGSKA (reference sequence). The CDR3 has 13 amino acids. Trimming cost V 4 bases and J 6 bases, with 15 bases left between them. The CDR3 loop is CSAKLERRDGYTF. CDR3 DNA sequence: TGCAGTGCTAAGCTGGAGAGGAGGGATGGCTACACCTTC.

In its sample, this clonotype was seen many times. The J gene is TRBJ2-7, the V gene TRBV28, with no clear D. Looked up from germline, CDR1 is MDHEN and CDR2 is SYDVKM. CDR3 length: 13 amino acids. Trimming left V 5 bases short and J 2 bases short, with 10 bases between. Here the CDR3 DNA reads TGTGCCAGCAGTCTCCGGGCCCCCTACGAGCAGTACTTC. This encodes CASSLRAPYEQYF. Looking up the rest from reference TRBV28 and TRBJ2-7 gives the full variable domain: DVKVTQSSRYLVKRTGEKVFLECVQDMDHENMFWYRQDPGLGLRLIYFSYDVKMKEKGDIPEGYSVSREKKERFSLILESASTNQTSMYLCASSLRAPYEQYFGPGTRLTVT.